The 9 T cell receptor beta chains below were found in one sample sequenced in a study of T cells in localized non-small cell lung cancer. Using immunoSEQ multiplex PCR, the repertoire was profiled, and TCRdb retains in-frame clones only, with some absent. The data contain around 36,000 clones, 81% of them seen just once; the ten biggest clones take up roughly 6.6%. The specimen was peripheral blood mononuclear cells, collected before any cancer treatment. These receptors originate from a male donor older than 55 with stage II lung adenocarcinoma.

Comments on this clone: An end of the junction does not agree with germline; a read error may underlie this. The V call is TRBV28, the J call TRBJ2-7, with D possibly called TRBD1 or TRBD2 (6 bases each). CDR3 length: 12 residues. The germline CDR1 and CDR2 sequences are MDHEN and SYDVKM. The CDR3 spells CASSLGTHVGGW. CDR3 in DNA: TGTGCCAGCAGCCTGGGAACACACGTAGGGGGGTGG.

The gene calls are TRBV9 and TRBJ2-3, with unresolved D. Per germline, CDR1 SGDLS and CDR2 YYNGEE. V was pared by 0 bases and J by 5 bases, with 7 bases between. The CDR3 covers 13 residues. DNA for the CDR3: TGTGCCAGCAGCGTAGCAGTCCGAGATACGCAGTATTTT. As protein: CASSVAVRDTQYF.

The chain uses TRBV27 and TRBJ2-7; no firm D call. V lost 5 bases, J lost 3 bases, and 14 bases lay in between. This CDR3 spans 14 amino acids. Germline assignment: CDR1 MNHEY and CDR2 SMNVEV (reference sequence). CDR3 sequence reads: CASSPIISSYEQYF. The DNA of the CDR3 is TGTGCCAGCAGTCCGATTATTTCGAGCTACGAGCAGTACTTC.

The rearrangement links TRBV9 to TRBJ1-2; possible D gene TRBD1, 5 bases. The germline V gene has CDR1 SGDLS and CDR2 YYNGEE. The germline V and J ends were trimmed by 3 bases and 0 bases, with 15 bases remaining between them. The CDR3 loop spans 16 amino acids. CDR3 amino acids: CASSATPGGANYGYTF. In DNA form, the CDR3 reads TGTGCCAGCAGCGCTACCCCCGGGGGAGCTAACTATGGCTACACCTTC.

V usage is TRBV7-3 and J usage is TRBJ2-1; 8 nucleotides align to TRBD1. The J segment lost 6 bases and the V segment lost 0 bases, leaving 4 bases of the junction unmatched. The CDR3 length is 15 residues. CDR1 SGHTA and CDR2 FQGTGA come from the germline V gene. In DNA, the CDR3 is TGTGCCAGCAGCTTAACCCCGGACAGGGTCAATGAGCAGTTCTTC. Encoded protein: CASSLTPDRVNEQFF.

CDR3 region: CAWSRTSGPQHF. The CDR3 DNA is TGTGCCTGGAGTCGAACCTCGGGGCCCCAGCATTTT. The J gene is TRBJ1-5, the V gene TRBV30; D unclear. This CDR3 is built from 12 residues. The ends were cut back, 2 bases at V and 9 bases at J, with 11 bases in the middle. Germline CDR1 reads GTSNPN; CDR2 reads SVGIG (reference sequence).

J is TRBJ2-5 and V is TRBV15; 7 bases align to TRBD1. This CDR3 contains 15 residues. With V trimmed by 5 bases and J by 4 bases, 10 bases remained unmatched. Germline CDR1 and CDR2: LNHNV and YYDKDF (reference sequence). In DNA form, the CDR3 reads TGTGCCACCAGCCCCCGGACAGGACCCCCAGAGACCCAGTACTTC. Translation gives CATSPRTGPPETQYF.

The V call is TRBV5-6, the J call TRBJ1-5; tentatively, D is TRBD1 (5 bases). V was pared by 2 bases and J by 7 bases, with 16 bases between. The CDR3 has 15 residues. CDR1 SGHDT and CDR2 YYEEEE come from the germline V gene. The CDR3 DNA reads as TGTGCCAGCAGCTTATTTGCGGGGACGGGCCAGCCCCAGCATTTT. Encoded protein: CASSLFAGTGQPQHF.

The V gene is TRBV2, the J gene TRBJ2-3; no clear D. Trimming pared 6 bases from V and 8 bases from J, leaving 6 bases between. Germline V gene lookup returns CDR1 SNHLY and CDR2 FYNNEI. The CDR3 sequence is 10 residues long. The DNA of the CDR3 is TGTGCCAGCAGCCAAACTACGCAGTATTTT. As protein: CASSQTTQYF.